This paragraph covers one T cell receptor beta chain sequence. Using immunoSEQ multiplex PCR, the repertoire was profiled, and TCRdb retains in-frame clones only, with some absent. The sample comprises over 200,000 clones, 75% to 85% of which are singletons, and roughly 8.7% rests with the top ten. Germline values: CDR1 SGHAT, CDR2 FQNNGV. Deletions cut 8 bases from V and 4 bases from J, with 16 bases between. CDR3 length equals 14 residues. The record originates from a study of blood T cell repertoires in COVID-19. The receptor was derived from a man between 35 and 55 years old who had recovered from COVID-19. Material for sequencing was PBMCs or T cells enriched from blood (not recorded which). The chain has TRBV11-2 and TRBJ2-3; the D gene is possibly TRBD2 (5 bases). The CDR3 region has the DNA TGTGCCAGCCTCGGGGTTACTGGTTCAGATACGCAGTATTTT. It is translated as CASLGVTGSDTQYF.